The clone carrying this T cell receptor beta chain was observed a few times. What it recognizes is unknown. TCRdb analysed the RT-PCR reads with MiXCR anew, one entry per CDR3 protein. The sample lists about 520,000 distinct CDR3 sequences, around 7.9% occurring once. From germline, CDR1 is SGHRS and CDR2 YFSETQ. Trimming took off 4 bases at V and 7 bases at J, with 9 bases between the two ends. The length of the CDR3 is 12 residues. This entry is derived from a study of response to subunit inactivated influenza vaccine. Findings and limits, study-wide: There was a suggestion from the authors that each seasonal influenza vaccination recruits few new T cells.

The genes are TRBV5-1 and TRBJ2-1; D not resolved. Specimen: PBMCs from blood, collected around 25 months after vaccination. The TCR comes from a man aged 50 to 69 who received an inactivated influenza vaccine. The DNA for the CDR3 is TGCGCCAGCAGCCCCTTCACTAATGAGCAGTTCTTC. This gives the protein CASSPFTNEQFF.